This T cell receptor beta chain was identified in a study of CD8+CD57+ T cells in acquired aplastic anemia. Study at large: Sorted cells (CD4+ and CD8+) yielded DNA amounts that averaged about 3.1 ug. Overall study results and limits: Sharing between patients and controls was observed for twenty-nine CD8+ CDR3 sequences.

This clonotype has just a few counts. Its antigen is not identified. The length of the CDR3 is 13 residues. V was shortened by 6 bases and J by 5 bases, with 8 bases between the two germline ends. CDR1 ENHRY and CDR2 SYGVKD come from the germline V gene. Genomic DNA, serving as template, underwent TCR beta VDJ and CDR3 profiling. TCRdb passed the reads through MiXCR, listing each CDR3 protein once. The sample has over 150,000 distinct CDR3 sequences; about 50% are singletons. Whoever was chosen for sequencing had shown CD8+CD57+ cell expansion by flow cytometry. Every one of the patients had aplastic anemia (severe, acquired). Prior therapy had not been administered to any patient at the time of blood sampling.

This clonotype was obtained from a human donor with aplastic anemia. This sequence joins TRBV10-3 and TRBJ1-6; D remains unclear. Material for sequencing was sorted CD4+, CD8+, or CD8+CD57+ T cells (not recorded which) from PBMCs. The CDR3, as DNA: TGTGCCATCAGCCCCGTAAATAATTCACCCCTCCACTTT. Translated: CAISPVNNSPLHF.